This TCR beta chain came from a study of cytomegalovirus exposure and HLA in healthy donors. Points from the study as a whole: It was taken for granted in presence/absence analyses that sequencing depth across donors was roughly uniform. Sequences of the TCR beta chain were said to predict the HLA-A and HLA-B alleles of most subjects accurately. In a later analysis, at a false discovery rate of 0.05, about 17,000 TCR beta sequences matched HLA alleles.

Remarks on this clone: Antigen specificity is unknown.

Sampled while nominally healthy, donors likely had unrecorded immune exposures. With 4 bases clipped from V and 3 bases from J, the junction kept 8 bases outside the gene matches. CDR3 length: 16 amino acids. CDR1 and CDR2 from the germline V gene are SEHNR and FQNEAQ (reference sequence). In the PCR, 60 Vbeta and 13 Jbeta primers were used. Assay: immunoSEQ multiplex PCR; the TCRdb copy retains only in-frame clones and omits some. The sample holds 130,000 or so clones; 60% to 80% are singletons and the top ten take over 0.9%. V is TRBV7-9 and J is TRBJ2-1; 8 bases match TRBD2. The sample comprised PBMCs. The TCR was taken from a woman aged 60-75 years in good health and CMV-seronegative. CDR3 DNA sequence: TGTGCCAGCAGCTCCTGGACTAGCCCTGACTACAATGAGCAGTTCTTC. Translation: CASSSWTSPDYNEQFF. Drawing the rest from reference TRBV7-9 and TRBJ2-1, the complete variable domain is DTGVSQNPRHKITKRGQNVTFRCDPISEHNRLYWYRQTLGQGPEFLTYFQNEAQLEKSRLLSDRFSAERPKGSFSTLEIQRTEQGDSAMYLCASSSWTSPDYNEQFFGPGTRLTVL.